A single sample gave rise to the 2 T cell receptor beta chains below, sequenced in a study of siplizumab effects on memory and regulatory T cells. The protocol was immunoSEQ multiplex PCR, while the TCRdb copy is restricted to in-frame clones and leaves out a portion. Among fewer than 65,000 clones, roughly 92% were seen once, and the ten largest hold 17%. Specimen: CD8+ T cells sorted from blood. The receptors were sampled from a human donor in good health.

This clone was observed once. The chain uses TRBV11-2 and TRBJ2-2, with 9 bases lining up with TRBD1. CDR1 and CDR2 (germline): SGHAT, FQNNGV. The CDR3 loop spans 15 amino acids. Trimming took 1 base from V and 7 from J; bases not matched to a gene: 4. The CDR3: CASSLVQGAGGELFF. Here the CDR3 DNA reads TGTGCCAGCAGCTTAGTACAGGGGGCGGGCGGGGAGCTGTTTTTT.

This chain uses TRBV9 with TRBJ2-3; D uncertain. The CDR3 covers 13 residues. V was cut by 1 base and J by 2 bases, with 5 bases left in between. Germline V lookup: CDR1 SGDLS, CDR2 YYNGEE. Here the CDR3 DNA reads TGTGCCAGCAGCGTAAGGACCACAGATACGCAGTATTTT. Protein product: CASSVRTTDTQYF.